The text below deals with one T cell receptor (beta chain). The antigen is undetermined. These data are taken from a study of T cell responses to AZD1222 COVID-19 vaccine. Study-level findings and limits: Repertoire sampling was restricted to post-peak T cell response timepoints. Most donors were white British and more were female, and clonal diversity was possibly underestimated.

Assay: immunoSEQ multiplex PCR; the TCRdb copy retains only in-frame clones and omits some. Of around 66,000 clones listed, 79% were seen once; the top ten hold over 20%. V gave up 4 bases and J gave up 0 bases, with 12 bases separating them. This CDR3 has 15 amino acids. Per the germline V gene, CDR1 is LNHNV and CDR2 is YYDKDF (reference sequence). V is TRBV15 and J is TRBJ1-1; D unresolved. The source was peripheral blood, collected on day 0 of MenACWY control vaccination. The sequence came from an adult in good health. CDR3 region: CATSTPRTVNTEAFF. The CDR3 DNA follows: TGTGCCACCAGCACTCCTAGAACAGTGAACACTGAAGCTTTCTTT.